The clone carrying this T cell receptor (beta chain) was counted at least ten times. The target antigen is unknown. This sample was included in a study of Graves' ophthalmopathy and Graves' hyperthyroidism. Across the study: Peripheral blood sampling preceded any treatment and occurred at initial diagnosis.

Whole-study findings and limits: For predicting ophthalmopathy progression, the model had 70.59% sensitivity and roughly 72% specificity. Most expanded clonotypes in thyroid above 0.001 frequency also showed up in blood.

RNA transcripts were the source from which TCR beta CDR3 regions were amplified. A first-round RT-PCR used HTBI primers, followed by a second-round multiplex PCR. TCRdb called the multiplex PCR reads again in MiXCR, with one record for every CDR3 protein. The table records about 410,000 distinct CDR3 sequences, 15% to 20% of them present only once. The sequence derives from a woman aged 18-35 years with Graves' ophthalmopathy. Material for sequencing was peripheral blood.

The CDR3 is CAISDFGGLTASYEQYF. The CDR3 DNA reads TGTGCCATCAGTGATTTCGGAGGTCTCACAGCTTCCTACGAGCAGTACTTC. V is TRBV10-3 and J is TRBJ2-7; weak D call: TRBD2 (5 bases). The CDR3 covers 17 residues. Germline V gives CDR1 ENHRY, CDR2 SYGVKD. Trimming took off 3 bases at V and 1 base at J, with 19 bases between the two ends.